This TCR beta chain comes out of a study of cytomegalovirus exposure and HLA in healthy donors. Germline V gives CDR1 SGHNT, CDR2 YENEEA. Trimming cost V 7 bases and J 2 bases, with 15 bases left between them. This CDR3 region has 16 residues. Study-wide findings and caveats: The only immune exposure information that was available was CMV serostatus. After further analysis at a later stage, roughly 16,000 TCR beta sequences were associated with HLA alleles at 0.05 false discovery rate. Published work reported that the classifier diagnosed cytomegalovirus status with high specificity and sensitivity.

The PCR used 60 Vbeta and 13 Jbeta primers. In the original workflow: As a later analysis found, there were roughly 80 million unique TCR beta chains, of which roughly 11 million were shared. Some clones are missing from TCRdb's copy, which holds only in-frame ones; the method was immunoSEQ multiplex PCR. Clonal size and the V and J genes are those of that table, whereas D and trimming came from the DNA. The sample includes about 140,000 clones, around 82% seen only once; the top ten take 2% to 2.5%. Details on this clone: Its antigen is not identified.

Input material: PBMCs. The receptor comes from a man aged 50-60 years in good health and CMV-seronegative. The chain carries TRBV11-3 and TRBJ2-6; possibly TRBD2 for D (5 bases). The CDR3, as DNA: TGTGCCAGCAACCGAGTCACCGGGACTGGGGCCAACGTCCTGACTTTC. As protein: CASNRVTGTGANVLTF.